This T cell receptor (beta chain) was recorded in a study of T-cell reconstitution after alpha-beta-depleted transplantation in children. The germline V gene encodes CDR1 LNHDA and CDR2 SQIVND (reference sequence). Trimming cost V 3 bases and J 5 bases, with 14 bases left between them. CDR3 size: 14 residues. This sample's TCRbeta library carried unique molecular identifier barcodes. TCRdb reprocessed the PCR reads with MiXCR, giving one entry per CDR3 protein. The sample has approximately 150,000 distinct CDR3 sequences; more than 8% are singletons. The V and J genes are TRBV19 and TRBJ2-7, with D possibly TRBD1 on 5 matching bases. The clonotype was recovered from a female patient aged 2 to 10 who had a stem cell transplant for congenital amegakaryocytic thrombocytopenia, so the T cells may come from the graft donor. Sequencing was performed on PBMCs, mostly from graft donor cells, taken 180 days after TCRalphabeta/CD19-depleted stem cell transplant. The CDR3 here is CASSIGRVIDEQYF. The CDR3 nucleotides read TGTGCCAGTAGTATTGGCAGGGTTATCGACGAGCAGTACTTC.